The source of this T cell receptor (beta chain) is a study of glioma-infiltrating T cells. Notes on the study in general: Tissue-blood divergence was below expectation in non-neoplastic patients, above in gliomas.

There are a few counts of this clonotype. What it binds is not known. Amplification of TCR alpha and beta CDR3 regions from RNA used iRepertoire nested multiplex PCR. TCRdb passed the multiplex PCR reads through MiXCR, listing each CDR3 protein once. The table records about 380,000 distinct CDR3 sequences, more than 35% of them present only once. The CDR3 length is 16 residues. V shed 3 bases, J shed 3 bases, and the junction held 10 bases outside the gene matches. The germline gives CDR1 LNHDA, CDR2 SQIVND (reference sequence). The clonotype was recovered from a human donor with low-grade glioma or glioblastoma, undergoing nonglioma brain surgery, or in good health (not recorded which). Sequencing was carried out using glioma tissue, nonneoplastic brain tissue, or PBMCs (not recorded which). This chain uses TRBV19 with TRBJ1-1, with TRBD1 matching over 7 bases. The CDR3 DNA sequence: TGTGCCAGTAGTATGGCAAGGGGAGGGGGCCACACTGAAGCTTTCTTT. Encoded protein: CASSMARGGGHTEAFF.